This T cell receptor (beta chain) came from a study of OX40 agonist ivuxolimab in advanced cancers. General study points: Also present in some nonresponders was a low level of normalized T-cell clonal expansion. Which antigen the expanded peripheral T cells recognized is unknown.

The junction had 5 bases not matched to a gene; V was cut back by 0 bases and J by 4 bases. Germline CDR1 and CDR2: SGHRS and YFSETQ. This CDR3 comprises 15 residues. To note about this clone: The antigen is not known.

TCRdb's copy holds only in-frame clones and misses some; the assay was immunoSEQ multiplex PCR. Here the sample spans tens of thousands of clones, 85% to 90% being singletons. This clonotype was sampled from an adult with an advanced solid tumor such as melanoma, head and neck, liver or kidney cancer. The sample consisted of CD4+ or CD8+ T cells sorted from blood, taken in a trial of the OX40 agonist ivuxolimab. J is TRBJ2-5 and V is TRBV5-1; 8 positions match TRBD1. CDR3 in amino acids: CASSLGPQGAETQYF. In nucleotides, the CDR3 is TGCGCCAGCAGCTTGGGGCCCCAGGGGGCAGAGACCCAGTACTTC. Variable domain in full (rest from reference TRBV5-1 and TRBJ2-5): KAGVTQTPRYLIKTRGQQVTLSCSPISGHRSVSWYQQTPGQGLQFLFEYFSETQRNKGNFPGRFSGRQFSNSRSEMNVSTLELGDSALYLCASSLGPQGAETQYFGPGTRLLVL.